A single sample is the source of the 21 T cell receptor beta chains below, sequenced in a study of blood T cell repertoires in COVID-19. Generated by immunoSEQ multiplex PCR, the TCRdb table keeps only in-frame clones and is missing some. The data hold about 200,000 clones, with 80% to 90% observed a single time. What was sequenced was peripheral blood. The receptors derive from a woman of 80 years or more with acute or convalescent COVID-19.

The chain couples TRBV7-9 to TRBJ1-5; the D gene is possibly TRBD1 (5 bases). Germline V CDR1 and CDR2: SEHNR, FQNEAQ (reference sequence). Trimming pared 5 bases from V and 7 bases from J, leaving 21 bases between. The CDR3 is 16 amino acids. CDR3 sequence reads: CASSPYLAGGAQPQHF. The DNA for the CDR3 is TGTGCCAGCAGCCCCTACCTTGCCGGAGGGGCCCAGCCCCAGCATTTT.

This clone was found a few times. The chain employs TRBV7-9 and TRBJ1-2, with D uncertain. The V gene lost 5 bases and the J gene lost 6 bases, with 22 bases spanning the gap. The CDR3 contains 16 residues. The germline gives CDR1 SEHNR, CDR2 FQNEAQ (reference sequence). This CDR3 is CASSRPGWRVGDGYTF. The CDR3 coding sequence is TGTGCCAGCAGCCGTCCCGGATGGAGGGTTGGCGATGGCTACACCTTC.

The chain joins TRBV7-8 to TRBJ1-1; 8 bases are a match to TRBD1. The CDR3 covers 14 residues. The germline gives CDR1 SGHVS, CDR2 FQNEAQ. After removal of 6 bases from V and 3 bases from J, the junction contained 6 bases not matched to a gene. The DNA of the CDR3 is TGTGCCAGCAGACGACAGGGGTCTCACACTGAAGCTTTCTTT. This translates into CASRRQGSHTEAFF. The full variable domain, completed using reference TRBV7-8 and TRBJ1-1, is GAGVSQSPRYKVAKRGQDVALRCDPISGHVSLFWYQQALGQGPEFLTYFQNEAQLDKSGLPSDRFFAERPEGSVSTLKIQRTQQEDSAVYLCASRRQGSHTEAFFGQGTRLTVV.

In its sample, this clone was seen a few times. The gene calls are TRBV15 and TRBJ1-2; D not certain. Germline assignment: CDR1 LNHNV and CDR2 YYDKDF (reference sequence). Deletions cut 4 bases from V and 7 bases from J, with 16 bases between. The CDR3 covers 14 residues. The CDR3: CATSKTNRGAGYTF. The CDR3 region has the DNA TGTGCCACCAGCAAAACCAACCGGGGTGCTGGCTACACCTTC.

This clone was seen just once. The chain joins TRBV3-1 (or the pseudogene TRBV3-2) to TRBJ2-3; TRBD2 agrees at 9 bases. Germline CDR1 reads LGHDT; CDR2 reads YNNKEL (reference sequence). The CDR3 extends over 19 amino acids. Trimming removed 4 bases from V and 0 bases from J; junction bases left unmatched: 14. Here the CDR3 reads CASSPGGLAGPKSTDTQYF. The CDR3 DNA sequence: TGTGCCAGCAGCCCGGGAGGTCTAGCGGGACCAAAGAGCACAGATACGCAGTATTTT.

The V gene is TRBV5-6, the J gene TRBJ2-3; 14 nucleotides agree with TRBD2. After removal of 5 bases from V and 5 bases from J, the junction contained 10 bases not matched to a gene. Per germline, CDR1 SGHDT and CDR2 YYEEEE. The CDR3 is 17 amino acids. The CDR3 is CASRLRTSGRSEDTQYF. As DNA, the CDR3 is TGTGCCAGCAGGTTAAGGACTAGCGGGAGGTCGGAAGATACGCAGTATTTT.

V gene TRBV28 combines with J gene TRBJ1-6, with a tentative D call TRBD1 (5 bases). In germline, CDR1 is MDHEN, CDR2 SYDVKM. The CDR3 extends over 15 amino acids. V was clipped by 7 bases and J by 9 bases, with 19 bases between them. DNA for the CDR3: TGTGCCAGCAAACGAGAACAGGCCCGAGTTTCACCCCTCCACTTT. Its protein product is CASKREQARVSPLHF.

The rearrangement uses TRBV7-2 and TRBJ1-5; 9 positions match TRBD1. The CDR3 covers 15 residues. Germline-derived CDR1 and CDR2 are SGHTA and FQGNSA. J gave up 4 bases and V 6 bases, and 7 bases lay outside the gene matches. The CDR3: CASSQGTGMNQPQHF. The CDR3 DNA reads TGTGCCAGCAGTCAAGGGACAGGGATGAATCAGCCCCAGCATTTT.

On this clone itself: In the same sample, other DNA sequences code for this CDR3. This chain connects TRBV3-1 (or the pseudogene TRBV3-2) to TRBJ1-2, with D perhaps matching TRBD1 (5 bases). The CDR3 covers 13 residues. CDR1 LGHDT and CDR2 YNNKEL come from the germline V gene (reference sequence). The ends were cut back, 4 bases at V and 2 bases at J, with 8 bases in the middle. This CDR3 is CASSLRANYGYTF. The CDR3 DNA reads as TGTGCCAGCAGCCTCAGGGCAAACTATGGCTACACCTTC.

There are a few counts of this clone. This chain links TRBV7-2 with TRBJ1-5, with a weak D call TRBD1 (5 bases). V was pared by 0 bases and J by 10 bases, with 10 bases between. This CDR3 is 13 amino acids long. The germline V gene has CDR1 SGHTA and CDR2 FQGNSA. This chain's CDR3 is CASSLAPGLPQHF. CDR3 DNA: TGTGCCAGCAGCTTAGCGCCAGGGTTACCCCAGCATTTT.

This clone was seen more than once but under ten times. This rearrangement joins TRBV16 to TRBJ1-1, with D perhaps matching TRBD1 (5 bases). Trimming removed 2 bases from V and 1 base from J, with 14 bases in between. CDR3 length: 16 amino acids. Germline V lookup: CDR1 KGHSY, CDR2 FQNENV. CDR3 protein: CASSQQPGLWNTEAFF. The CDR3 bases are TGTGCCAGCAGCCAACAACCGGGACTCTGGAACACTGAAGCTTTCTTT.

The V gene is TRBV27, the J gene TRBJ1-4; D ambiguous. This CDR3 contains 17 residues. The germline V gene encodes CDR1 MNHEY and CDR2 SMNVEV (reference sequence). The V end lost 0 bases, the J end lost 0 bases, and 11 bases lay between the germline ends. The CDR3 reads CASSLSPLEATNEKLFF. In DNA form, the CDR3 reads TGTGCCAGCAGTTTATCCCCGTTGGAGGCAACTAATGAAAAACTGTTTTTT. Filled out from reference TRBV27 and TRBJ1-4, the complete variable domain reads EAQVTQNPRYLITVTGKKLTVTCSQNMNHEYMSWYRQDPGLGLRQIYYSMNVEVTDKGDVPEGYKVSRKEKRNFPLILESPSPNQTSLYFCASSLSPLEATNEKLFFGSGTQLSVL.

CDR3 loop: CASSLVAGGPETQYF. CDR3 bases: TGTGCCAGCAGCTTGGTAGCGGGAGGGCCAGAGACCCAGTACTTC. The gene calls are TRBV5-4 and TRBJ2-5; 11 bases map to TRBD2. Trimming at V came to 0 bases and at J to 4 bases, leaving 2 bases not matched to a gene. Germline assignment: CDR1 SGHNT and CDR2 YYREEE (reference sequence). The CDR3 is 15 amino acids.

This chain joins TRBV2 and TRBJ2-7; 9 bases fit TRBD2. CDR3 length: 14 residues. The ends lost 4 bases at V and 7 bases at J; junction bases unmatched: 8. Germline lookup yields CDR1 SNHLY and CDR2 FYNNEI. Written as DNA, the CDR3 is TGTGCCAGCAGTGCTTTAGCGGGAGATCAAGAGCAGTACTTC. Protein sequence: CASSALAGDQEQYF.

This chain uses TRBV5-4 with TRBJ2-7; 9 nucleotides match TRBD1. The V segment lost 0 bases and the J segment 3 bases; nucleotides outside the gene matches: 7. CDR1 and CDR2 (germline): SGHNT, YYREEE (reference sequence). The CDR3 has 16 residues. CDR3 sequence: CASSLGPGQGYYEQYF. For the CDR3, the DNA is TGTGCCAGCAGCTTGGGGCCGGGACAGGGATACTACGAGCAGTACTTC.

The chain uses TRBV7-9 and TRBJ1-5; D is unresolved. The CDR3 extends over 12 amino acids. Germline V gives CDR1 SEHNR, CDR2 FQNEAQ (reference sequence). V dropped 2 bases and J dropped 5 bases, with 4 bases sitting between them. CDR3 amino acids: CASSLIDQPQHF. CDR3 nucleotides: TGTGCCAGCAGCTTAATAGATCAGCCCCAGCATTTT.

The chain couples TRBV29-1 to TRBJ1-2, with 9 bases aligning to TRBD1. From germline, CDR1 is SQVTM and CDR2 ANQGSEA. J was trimmed by 5 bases and V by 6 bases; bases with no gene match: 13. The CDR3 runs 15 residues. CDR3 region: CSVQDRGSVEYGYTF. CDR3 nucleotide sequence: TGCAGCGTCCAGGACAGGGGAAGTGTAGAGTATGGCTACACCTTC.

DNA of the CDR3: TGTGCCAGCAGCTTTAGTAGCGGGAGTTTGAATGAGCAGTTCTTC. It encodes CASSFSSGSLNEQFF. V usage is TRBV7-9 and J usage is TRBJ2-1, with 9 positions matching TRBD2. This CDR3 has 15 amino acids. With V trimmed by 3 bases and J by 7 bases, 7 bases remained unmatched. CDR1 and CDR2 from the germline V gene are SEHNR and FQNEAQ (reference sequence). The full variable domain, completed using reference TRBV7-9 and TRBJ2-1, is DTGVSQNPRHKITKRGQNVTFRCDPISEHNRLYWYRQTLGQGPEFLTYFQNEAQLEKSRLLSDRFSAERPKGSFSTLEIQRTEQGDSAMYLCASSFSSGSLNEQFFGPGTRLTVL.

The rearrangement uses TRBV5-5 and TRBJ1-5, with D perhaps matching TRBD1 (5 bases). Deletions cut 0 bases from V and 4 bases from J, with 14 bases between. Germline lookup yields CDR1 SGHKS and CDR2 YYEKEE (reference sequence). The CDR3 has 16 residues. This chain's CDR3 is CASSLASSQGNQPQHF. The CDR3 DNA is TGTGCCAGCAGCTTGGCCTCTAGTCAGGGTAATCAGCCCCAGCATTTT.

The rearrangement uses TRBV19 and TRBJ2-5; D is ambiguous. The length of the CDR3 is 13 residues. Trimming left V 6 bases short and J 2 bases short, with 10 bases between. The germline gives CDR1 LNHDA, CDR2 SQIVND (reference sequence). CDR3: CASSDTAQETQYF. In DNA form, the CDR3 reads TGTGCCAGTAGCGATACAGCACAAGAGACCCAGTACTTC.

The genes are TRBV5-1 and TRBJ2-7; the D is unclear. The CDR3 is 12 amino acids. V was cut by 0 bases and J by 4 bases, with 5 bases left in between. Germline-derived CDR1 and CDR2 are SGHRS and YFSETQ. CDR3 nucleotide sequence: TGCGCCAGCAGCTTGGATATGTACGAGCAGTACTTC. It specifies CASSLDMYEQYF.